These T cell receptor beta chains were read from a single sample in a study of T cell changes during pregnancy in multiple sclerosis. The protocol was immunoSEQ multiplex PCR, while the TCRdb copy is restricted to in-frame clones and leaves out a portion. This sample carries roughly 40,000 clones, roughly 91% of them seen once, and the ten largest clones take under 0.7%. The specimen comprised CD4+ T cells from peripheral blood mononuclear cells, sampled in the first trimester of pregnancy. These receptors all come from a female donor with multiple sclerosis, enrolled in a pregnancy study. CDR3s include the opening cysteine and the closing phenylalanine or tryptophan. The order of the fields is J gene, clone size, D gene, V gene, CDR3 protein, CDR3 DNA. The D gene is left open where the match is weak. Rows may omit the clone size; those that give it use once, few, many or a size class.

TRBJ1-5	-	TRBD1	TRBV28	CASRDRDNQPQHF	TGTGCCAGCAGAGACAGGGACAATCAGCCCCAGCATTTT
TRBJ2-7	-	TRBD1	TRBV7-8	CASSLDAGQGNEQYF	TGTGCCAGCAGCTTAGACGCGGGACAGGGCAACGAGCAGTACTTC
TRBJ1-3	-	-	TRBV4-1	CASSQQGSGNTIYF	TGCGCCAGCAGCCAACAGGGCTCTGGAAACACCATATATTTT
TRBJ1-2	-	-	TRBV4-3	CASSQDTRNAGGYTF	TGCGCCAGCAGCCAAGATACTAGGAATGCGGGTGGCTACACCTTC
TRBJ2-5	once	TRBD2	TRBV5-1	CASSRGTSGRETQYF	TGCGCCAGCAGCAGAGGGACTAGCGGGAGAGAGACCCAGTACTTC
TRBJ1-2	-	-	TRBV7-9	CASTRGEGNYGYTF	TGTGCCAGCACCCGTGGGGAGGGCAACTATGGCTACACCTTC
TRBJ1-1	once	-	TRBV7-2	CASSLGAVNTEAFF	TGTGCCAGCAGCTTAGGGGCAGTGAACACTGAAGCTTTCTTT
TRBJ1-3	-	TRBD1	TRBV19	CASSTGGAGNTIYF	TGTGCCAGTAGTACAGGGGGCGCTGGAAACACCATATATTTT
TRBJ2-3	-	TRBD2	TRBV18	CASSPRASGRADTQYF	TGTGCCAGCTCACCAAGGGCTAGCGGGAGGGCAGATACGCAGTATTTT
TRBJ1-1	-	TRBD1	TRBV2	CASSPRGQGVGNTEAFF	TGTGCCAGCAGTCCCCGAGGACAGGGGGTGGGGAACACTGAAGCTTTCTTT
TRBJ2-7	-	TRBD1	TRBV7-2	CASSVQGAGYEQYF	TGTGCCAGCAGCGTACAGGGGGCCGGCTACGAGCAGTACTTC
TRBJ1-5	once	TRBD1	TRBV5-1	CASSPGTGRDQPQHF	TGCGCCAGCAGCCCCGGGACAGGGAGGGATCAGCCCCAGCATTTT
TRBJ2-2	-	TRBD1	TRBV29-1	CSVRQGTNTGELFF	TGCAGCGTTCGACAGGGAACGAACACCGGGGAGCTGTTTTTT
TRBJ2-1	-	-	TRBV18	CASSPQRADNEQFF	TGTGCCAGCTCACCACAGCGGGCGGACAATGAGCAGTTCTTC
TRBJ2-7	-	-	TRBV19	CASSILGVSSDEQYF	TGTGCCAGTAGTATTTTAGGGGTTAGCAGCGACGAGCAGTACTTC